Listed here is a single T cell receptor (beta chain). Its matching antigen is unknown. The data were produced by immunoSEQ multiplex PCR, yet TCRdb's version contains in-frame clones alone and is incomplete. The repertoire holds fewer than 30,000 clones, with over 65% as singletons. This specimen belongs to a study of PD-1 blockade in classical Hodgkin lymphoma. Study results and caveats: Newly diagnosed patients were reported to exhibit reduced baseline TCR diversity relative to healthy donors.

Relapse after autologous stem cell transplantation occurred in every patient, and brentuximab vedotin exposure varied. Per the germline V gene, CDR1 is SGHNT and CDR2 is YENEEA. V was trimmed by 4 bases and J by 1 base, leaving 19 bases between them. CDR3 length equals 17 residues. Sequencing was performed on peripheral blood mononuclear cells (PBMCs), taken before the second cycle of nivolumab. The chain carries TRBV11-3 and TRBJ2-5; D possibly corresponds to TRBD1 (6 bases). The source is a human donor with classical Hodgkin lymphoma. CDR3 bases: TGTGCCAGCAGCTACCACCCAAGACAGGCTCGCCAAGAGACCCAGTACTTC. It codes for CASSYHPRQARQETQYF.